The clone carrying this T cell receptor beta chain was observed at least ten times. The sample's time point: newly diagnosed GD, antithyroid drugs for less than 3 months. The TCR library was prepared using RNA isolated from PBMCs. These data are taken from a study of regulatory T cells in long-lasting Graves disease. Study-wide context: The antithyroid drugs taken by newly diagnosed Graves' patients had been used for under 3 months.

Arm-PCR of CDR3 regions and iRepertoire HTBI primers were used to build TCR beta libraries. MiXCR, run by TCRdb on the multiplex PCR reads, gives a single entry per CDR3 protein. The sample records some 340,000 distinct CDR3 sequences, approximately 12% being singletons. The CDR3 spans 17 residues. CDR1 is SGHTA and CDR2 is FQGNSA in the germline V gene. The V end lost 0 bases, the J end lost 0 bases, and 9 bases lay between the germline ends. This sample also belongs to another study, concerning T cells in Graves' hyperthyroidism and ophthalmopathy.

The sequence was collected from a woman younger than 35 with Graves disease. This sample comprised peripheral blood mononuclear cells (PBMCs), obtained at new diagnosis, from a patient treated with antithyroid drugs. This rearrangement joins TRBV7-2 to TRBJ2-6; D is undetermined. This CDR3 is CASSLAPIRSGANVLTF. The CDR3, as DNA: TGTGCCAGCAGCTTAGCACCTATACGCTCTGGGGCCAACGTCCTGACTTTC.